This entry lists 10 T cell receptor beta chains sequenced from one sample in a study of cytomegalovirus exposure and HLA in healthy donors. Profiled with immunoSEQ multiplex PCR; TCRdb holds only in-frame clones, not every one. This table has under 150,000 clones, just over 85% appearing once. Sequencing was done on a sample of PBMCs. The receptors were sampled from a woman younger than 30 in good health and CMV-seropositive.

The table lists this clone with a few counts. The chain couples TRBV10-1 to TRBJ2-1; D unresolved. V lost 4 bases and J lost 6, with 4 bases in between. Germline V lookup: CDR1 WNHNN, CDR2 SYGVQD (reference sequence). The CDR3 loop spans 11 amino acids. CDR3 sequence reads: CASSAGNEQFF. CDR3 DNA sequence: TGCGCCAGCAGTGCGGGCAATGAGCAGTTCTTC.

The V and J genes are TRBV6-5 and TRBJ1-3; D is unresolved. Trimming shortened V by 5 bases and J by 5 bases, and 7 bases separated the two germline ends. The CDR3 runs to 12 residues. Germline CDR1 and CDR2: MNHEY and SVGAGI. This CDR3 reads CASSNLRNTIYF. CDR3 sequence (DNA): TGTGCCAGCAGTAATCTAAGAAACACCATATATTTT.

This clone was counted a few times. The V call is TRBV28, the J call TRBJ2-7, with D possibly TRBD2 on 5 matching bases. V lost 9 bases and J 3 bases, leaving 12 bases between the germline ends. This CDR3 is built from 12 residues. Looked up from germline, CDR1 is MDHEN and CDR2 is SYDVKM. The CDR3 is CASRRLDYEQYF. CDR3 nucleotide sequence: TGTGCCAGTCGGAGGCTGGACTACGAGCAGTACTTC.

The CDR3 here is CASSDDRGTYEQYF. The CDR3 bases are TGCGCCAGCAGTGATGATCGGGGAACCTACGAGCAGTACTTC. The rearrangement uses TRBV10-1 and TRBJ2-7; weak D call: TRBD2 (5 bases). Trimming took off 3 bases at V and 2 bases at J, with 11 bases between the two ends. The germline CDR1 and CDR2 sequences are WNHNN and SYGVQD (reference sequence). The CDR3 covers 14 residues.

The chain carries TRBV5-1 and TRBJ1-2, with 8 nucleotides matching TRBD1. V lost 4 bases to trimming and J lost 8 bases; unmatched junction nucleotides: 10. Germline CDR1 SGHRS, CDR2 YFSETQ. The CDR3 loop spans 14 amino acids. CDR3 protein: CASSATGQEVGYTF. CDR3 DNA: TGCGCCAGCAGCGCAACGGGACAGGAGGTGGGCTACACCTTC.

This clone was observed a few times. The rearrangement uses TRBV7-9 and TRBJ1-6, with D possibly being TRBD1 (5 bases). The CDR3 has 18 residues. Looked up from germline, CDR1 is SEHNR and CDR2 is FQNEAQ (reference sequence). With 6 bases removed from V and 8 bases from J, the gap between germline ends came to 26 bases. The CDR3 sequence is CASRPSVRTSFRDSPLHF. In nucleotides, the CDR3 is TGTGCCAGCAGACCATCCGTGAGGACATCGTTTCGGGATTCACCCCTCCACTTT. Full variable domain (missing parts from reference TRBV7-9 and TRBJ1-6): DTGVSQNPRHKITKRGQNVTFRCDPISEHNRLYWYRQTLGQGPEFLTYFQNEAQLEKSRLLSDRFSAERPKGSFSTLEIQRTEQGDSAMYLCASRPSVRTSFRDSPLHFGNGTRLTVT.

The CDR3 region has the DNA TGTGCCAGCAGCAAAGAACAGGACTACGAGCAGTACTTC. Amino acid sequence: CASSKEQDYEQYF. V is TRBV6-6 and J is TRBJ2-7; a weak D match, TRBD1 (5 bases). Trimming took 6 bases from V and 3 from J, leaving 12 bases between them. The CDR3 runs to 13 residues. Germline CDR1 is MNHNY and CDR2 is SVGAGI (reference sequence).

The rearrangement joins TRBV28 to TRBJ2-7, with TRBD2 as a possible D gene (7 bases). Germline CDR1 is MDHEN and CDR2 is SYDVKM. With 0 bases removed from V and 5 bases from J, the gap between germline ends came to 17 bases. The CDR3 is 16 residues long. This CDR3 is CASSLWSLAGADEQYF. Written as DNA, the CDR3 is TGTGCCAGCAGTTTATGGTCGCTCGCGGGGGCCGACGAGCAGTACTTC.

The chain has TRBV7-9 and TRBJ2-5; D might be TRBD2 (6 bases). Germline CDR1 is SEHNR and CDR2 is FQNEAQ (reference sequence). V shed 8 bases and J shed 5 bases, with 18 bases lying between them. The CDR3 loop spans 14 amino acids. CDR3 DNA sequence: TGTGCCAGCGCGCTGCGGGGAGGAGACGAGACCCAGTACTTC. Amino acids: CASALRGGDETQYF.

The V and J genes are TRBV30 and TRBJ2-3; tentatively, D is TRBD2 (7 bases). Looked up from germline, CDR1 is GTSNPN and CDR2 is SVGIG (reference sequence). This CDR3 is built from 13 residues. Trimming stripped 8 bases from V and 2 bases from J, with 14 bases between. The CDR3: CALSGTLTDTQYF. The CDR3 DNA reads TGTGCCCTAAGCGGGACACTCACAGATACGCAGTATTTT. Filled out from reference TRBV30 and TRBJ2-3, the complete variable domain reads SQTIHQWPATLVQPVGSPLSLECTVEGTSNPNLYWYRQAAGRGLQLLFYSVGIGQISSEVPQNLSASRPQDRQFILSSKKLLLSDSGFYLCALSGTLTDTQYFGPGTRLTVL.